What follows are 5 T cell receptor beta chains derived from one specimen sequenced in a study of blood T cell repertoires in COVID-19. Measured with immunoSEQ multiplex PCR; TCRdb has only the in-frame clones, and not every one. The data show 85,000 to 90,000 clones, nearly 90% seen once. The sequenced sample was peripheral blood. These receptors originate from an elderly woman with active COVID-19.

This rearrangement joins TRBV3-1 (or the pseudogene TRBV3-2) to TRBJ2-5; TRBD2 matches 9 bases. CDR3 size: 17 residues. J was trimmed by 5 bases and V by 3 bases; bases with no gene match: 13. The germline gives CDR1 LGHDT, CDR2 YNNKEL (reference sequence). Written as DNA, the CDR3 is TGTGCCAGCAGCCAGTACCTCCCTAGCGGGACTCGTGAGACCCAGTACTTC. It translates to CASSQYLPSGTRETQYF.

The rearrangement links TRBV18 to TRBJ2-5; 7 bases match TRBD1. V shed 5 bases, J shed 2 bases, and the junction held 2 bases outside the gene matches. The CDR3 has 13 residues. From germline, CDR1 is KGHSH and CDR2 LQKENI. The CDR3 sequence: CASSATGQETQYF. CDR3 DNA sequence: TGTGCCAGCTCAGCGACAGGGCAAGAGACCCAGTACTTC.

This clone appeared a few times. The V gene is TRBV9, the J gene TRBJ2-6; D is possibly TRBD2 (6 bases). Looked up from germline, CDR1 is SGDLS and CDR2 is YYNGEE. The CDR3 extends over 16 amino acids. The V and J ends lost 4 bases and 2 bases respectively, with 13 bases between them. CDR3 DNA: TGTGCCAGCAGCTGGGACTTGGGTACTGGGGCCAACGTCCTGACTTTC. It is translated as CASSWDLGTGANVLTF. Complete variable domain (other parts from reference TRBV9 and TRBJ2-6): DSGVTQTPKHLITATGQRVTLRCSPRSGDLSVYWYQQSLDQGLQFLIQYYNGEERAKGNILERFSAQQFPDLHSELNLSSLELGDSALYFCASSWDLGTGANVLTFGAGSRLTVL.

In DNA, the CDR3 is TGTGCCAGCAGCGTCTCAGGTCTTGAAGCTTTCTTT. It translates to CASSVSGLEAFF. The V call is TRBV5-6, the J call TRBJ1-1, with D uncertain. Germline V gene sequence: CDR1 SGHDT, CDR2 YYEEEE. The CDR3 sequence is 12 residues long. V was clipped by 4 bases and J by 7 bases, with 11 bases between them.

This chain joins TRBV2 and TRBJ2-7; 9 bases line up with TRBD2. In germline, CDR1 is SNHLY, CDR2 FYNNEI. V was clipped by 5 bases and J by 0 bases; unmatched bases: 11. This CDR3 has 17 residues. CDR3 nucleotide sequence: TGTGCCAGCAGTCCACCCTCCCTAGCGGGGAGCTCCTACGAGCAGTACTTC. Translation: CASSPPSLAGSSYEQYF.